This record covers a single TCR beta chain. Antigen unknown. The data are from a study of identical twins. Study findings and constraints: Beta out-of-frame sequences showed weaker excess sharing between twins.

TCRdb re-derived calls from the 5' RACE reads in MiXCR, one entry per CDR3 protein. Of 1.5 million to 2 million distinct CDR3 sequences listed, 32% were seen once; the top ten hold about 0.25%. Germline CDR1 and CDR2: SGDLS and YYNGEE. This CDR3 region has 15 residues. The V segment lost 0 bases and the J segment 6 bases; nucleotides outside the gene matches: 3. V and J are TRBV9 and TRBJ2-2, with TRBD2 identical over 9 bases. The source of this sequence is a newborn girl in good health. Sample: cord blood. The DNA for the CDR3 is TGTGCCAGCAGCGTAGAATCTAGCGGGGCCGGGGAGCTGTTTTTT. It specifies CASSVESSGAGELFF.